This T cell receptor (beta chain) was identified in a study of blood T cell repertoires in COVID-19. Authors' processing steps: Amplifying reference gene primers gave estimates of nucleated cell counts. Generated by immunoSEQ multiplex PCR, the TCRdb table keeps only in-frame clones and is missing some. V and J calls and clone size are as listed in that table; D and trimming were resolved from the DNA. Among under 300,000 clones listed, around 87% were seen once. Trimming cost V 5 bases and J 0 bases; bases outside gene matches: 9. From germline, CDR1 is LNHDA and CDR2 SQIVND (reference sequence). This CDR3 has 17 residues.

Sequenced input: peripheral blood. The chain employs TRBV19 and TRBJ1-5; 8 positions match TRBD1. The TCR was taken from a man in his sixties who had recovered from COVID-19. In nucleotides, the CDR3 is TGTGCCAGTAGTCACCGGGACAGGTACTATAGCAATCAGCCCCAGCATTTT. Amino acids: CASSHRDRYYSNQPQHF.